The next 5 T cell receptor beta chains were all read from a single sample in a study of cytomegalovirus exposure and HLA in healthy donors. The PCR employed 60 Vbeta primers together with 13 Jbeta primers. Profiled with immunoSEQ multiplex PCR; TCRdb holds only in-frame clones, not every one. The data show roughly 120,000 clones, 80% seen once. The material sequenced was PBMCs. These receptors all stem from a male donor in good health and CMV-seronegative.

The chain uses TRBV10-3 and TRBJ2-5; 12 positions agree with TRBD2. Per germline, CDR1 ENHRY and CDR2 SYGVKD. V lost 0 bases and J lost 2; bases outside the gene matches: 4. The CDR3 contains 17 residues. CDR3 region: CAISESLAGGFQETQYF. The CDR3, as DNA: TGTGCCATCAGTGAGTCGCTAGCGGGAGGGTTTCAAGAGACCCAGTACTTC.

The genes are TRBV5-1 and TRBJ2-7; D not certain. The ends were cut back, 0 bases at V and 0 bases at J, with 7 bases in the middle. CDR1 is SGHRS and CDR2 is YFSETQ in the germline V gene. The CDR3 sequence is 14 residues long. The CDR3 sequence: CASSLGSGSYEQYF. Written as DNA, the CDR3 is TGCGCCAGCAGCTTGGGGTCAGGCTCCTACGAGCAGTACTTC. Full variable domain (outside the CDR3, taken from reference TRBV5-1 and TRBJ2-7): KAGVTQTPRYLIKTRGQQVTLSCSPISGHRSVSWYQQTPGQGLQFLFEYFSETQRNKGNFPGRFSGRQFSNSRSEMNVSTLELGDSALYLCASSLGSGSYEQYFGPGTRLTVT.

Points on this clone: This CDR3 is also generated by other DNA sequences in the sample. This chain connects TRBV5-1 to TRBJ1-1; D is uncertain. The CDR3 sequence is 14 residues long. V shed 2 bases and J shed 4 bases, with 12 bases lying between them. Germline V lookup: CDR1 SGHRS, CDR2 YFSETQ. CDR3 bases: TGCGCCAGCAGCTTCGGGGATCGTAGCACTGAAGCTTTCTTT. This gives the protein CASSFGDRSTEAFF. Looking up the rest from reference TRBV5-1 and TRBJ1-1 gives the full variable domain: KAGVTQTPRYLIKTRGQQVTLSCSPISGHRSVSWYQQTPGQGLQFLFEYFSETQRNKGNFPGRFSGRQFSNSRSEMNVSTLELGDSALYLCASSFGDRSTEAFFGQGTRLTVV.

The genes are TRBV18 and TRBJ1-2; D uncertain. There are 12 residues in the CDR3. CDR1 and CDR2 from the germline V gene are KGHSH and LQKENI. Trimming took 1 base from V and 13 from J, leaving 13 bases between them. The DNA of the CDR3 is TGTGCCAGCTCACCACTAAGCGGGGTACCCACCTTC. Protein: CASSPLSGVPTF.

J is TRBJ2-3 and V is TRBV6-4; 8 nucleotides agree with TRBD1. Germline trimming cut 6 bases from V and 4 bases from J; bases unmatched to any gene: 6. Germline values: CDR1 MRHNA, CDR2 SNTAGT. The CDR3 has 14 amino acids. The CDR3 sequence is CASRADRGPDTQYF. For the CDR3, the DNA is TGTGCCAGCAGGGCAGACAGGGGTCCAGATACGCAGTATTTT.